The 26 T cell receptor beta chains presented below share a single source sample, sequenced in a study of cytomegalovirus exposure and HLA in healthy donors (dated by TCRdb to 2016 to 2017). Library creation used the immunoSEQ multiplex PCR assay. A mixture of 60 forward primers for TCR Vbeta segments and 13 reverse primers for TCR Jbeta segments was used in the multiplex PCR. What TCRdb holds here is the immuneACCESS table cut down to in-frame rearrangements. Part of the clones is not present; checked against another copy, under half of the missing clones reflect an unresolved V gene, and the others are unexplained. The sample records 100,000 to 120,000 clones, 65% to 80% of which are singletons. The ten largest clonotypes hold 5.5% to 7% of the sample. Sequenced: PBMCs. The source is a man aged 25 to 45 in good health and CMV-seropositive.

Only a few counts were recorded for this clone. This chain joins TRBV2 and TRBJ1-2, with D possibly being TRBD1 (5 bases). This CDR3 spans 14 amino acids. V lost 6 bases and J lost 4, with 15 bases in between. From germline, CDR1 is SNHLY and CDR2 FYNNEI. The CDR3 is CASSVSAGGYGYTF. CDR3 in DNA: TGTGCCAGCAGCGTCTCGGCGGGGGGCTATGGCTACACCTTC. Variable domain in full (rest from reference TRBV2 and TRBJ1-2): EPEVTQTPSHQVTQMGQEVILRCVPISNHLYFYWYRQILGQKVEFLVSFYNNEISEKSEIFDDQFSVERPDGSNFTLKIRSTKLEDSAMYFCASSVSAGGYGYTFGSGTRLTVV.

The rearrangement links TRBV5-1 to TRBJ2-1; TRBD2 matches at 9 bases. With V trimmed by 0 bases and J by 3 bases, 1 base remained unmatched. CDR1 is SGHRS, CDR2 YFSETQ, per germline. There are 15 residues in the CDR3. CDR3 protein: CASSLDSGSYNEQFF. DNA of the CDR3: TGCGCCAGCAGCTTGGATAGCGGGAGCTACAATGAGCAGTTCTTC.

The V gene is TRBV2, the J gene TRBJ2-3; 8 bases agree with TRBD1. Germline V gene sequence: CDR1 SNHLY, CDR2 FYNNEI. The CDR3 runs to 16 residues. V shed 7 bases and J 0 bases; nucleotides not matched to a gene: 9. The CDR3 here is CASKFGQGSSTDTQYF. CDR3 DNA: TGTGCCAGCAAATTTGGACAGGGTTCTAGCACAGATACGCAGTATTTT.

This clone was seen a few times. The V and J genes are TRBV2 and TRBJ1-3; TRBD1 is a possible D gene (5 bases). The germline V gene has CDR1 SNHLY and CDR2 FYNNEI. The CDR3 runs 14 residues. Trimming shortened V by 6 bases and J by 2 bases, and 11 bases separated the two germline ends. CDR3 nucleotides: TGTGCCAGCAGCCCAGGGCAACCTGGAAACACCATATATTTT. Residues: CASSPGQPGNTIYF.

Remarks on this clone: The missing conserved phenylalanine or tryptophan at the end of this CDR3 makes a read error likely. It is unclear where the CDR3 begins or ends on the DNA, so no DNA is shown, and the CDR3 is as TCRdb lists it. CDR3: CASSLISWPVEI. The rearrangement links TRBV13 to TRBJ1-2; the table's TRBD1 call for D was not verified on the DNA. Counting both end residues, the CDR3 totals 12 amino acids. Per germline, CDR1 PRHDT and CDR2 FYEKMQ (reference sequence).

This clone has a handful of counts. V and J are TRBV2 and TRBJ1-1; D remains ambiguous. Trimming removed 3 bases from V and 7 bases from J, with 9 bases in between. There are 12 residues in the CDR3. Germline CDR1 reads SNHLY; CDR2 reads FYNNEI. CDR3 in amino acids: CASSERALEAFF. In nucleotides, the CDR3 is TGTGCCAGCAGTGAGCGGGCACTTGAAGCTTTCTTT.

The chain is built from TRBV4-3 and TRBJ1-2; D unresolved. This CDR3 comprises 15 residues. Trimming cost V 0 bases and J 0 bases, with 8 bases left between them. Germline values: CDR1 LGHNA, CDR2 YSLEER. Here the CDR3 reads CASSQDRVSNYGYTF. The CDR3 DNA reads TGCGCCAGCAGCCAAGACCGGGTCTCTAACTATGGCTACACCTTC.

The chain employs TRBV7-3 and TRBJ1-1; 8 nucleotides match TRBD1. This CDR3 is built from 13 residues. Trimming cost V 4 bases and J 3 bases; bases outside gene matches: 1. In germline, CDR1 is SGHTA, CDR2 FQGTGA. CDR3 loop: CASSSDRDTEAFF. Written as DNA, the CDR3 is TGTGCCAGCAGCTCGGACAGGGACACTGAAGCTTTCTTT.

This rearrangement joins TRBV7-6 to TRBJ2-7; D unclear. V lost 0 bases, J lost 1 base, and 4 bases lay in between. This CDR3 contains 13 residues. The germline CDR1 and CDR2 sequences are SGHVS and FNYEAQ. The CDR3 sequence: CASSLALSYEQYF. The CDR3 bases are TGTGCCAGCAGCTTAGCCCTTTCCTACGAGCAGTACTTC.

This chain joins TRBV9 and TRBJ2-3, with TRBD2 as a possible D gene (7 bases). This CDR3 has 17 residues. Germline CDR1 and CDR2: SGDLS and YYNGEE. Trimming left V 3 bases short and J 1 base short, with 18 bases between. CDR3 DNA sequence: TGTGCCAGCAGCGCCGACCGGGCGCGGGGGCGCACAGATACGCAGTATTTT. Protein: CASSADRARGRTDTQYF.

Concerning this clone: Germline is not matched at one junction end, which may reflect a read error. The genes are TRBV6-5 and TRBJ2-7; weak D call: TRBD1 (6 bases). From germline, CDR1 is MNHEY and CDR2 SVGAGI. This CDR3 region has 14 residues. The CDR3 protein is CASSYSSRGYERYF. CDR3 in DNA: TGTGCCAGCAGTTACTCATCCAGGGGCTACGAGCGGTACTTC.

This chain links TRBV19 with TRBJ2-6; D remains ambiguous. CDR1 and CDR2 (germline): LNHDA, SQIVND (reference sequence). V shed 2 bases and J shed 0 bases, with 8 bases lying between them. This CDR3 region has 16 residues. The CDR3 here is CASSIFSGSGANVLTF. The CDR3 coding sequence is TGTGCCAGTAGTATATTTTCGGGCTCTGGGGCCAACGTCCTGACTTTC.

To note about this clone: Distinct nucleotide sequences in the sample also encode this CDR3. The gene calls are TRBV18 and TRBJ1-6; the D is unclear. V lost 3 bases and J 8 bases, leaving 8 bases between the germline ends. Germline V CDR1 and CDR2: KGHSH, LQKENI. The CDR3 contains 13 residues. DNA for the CDR3: TGTGCCAGCTCACCGGGCAACGATTCACCCCTCCACTTT. It specifies CASSPGNDSPLHF.

The chain has TRBV2 and TRBJ2-1, with D hard to call. V was cut by 6 bases and J by 3 bases, with 9 bases left in between. From germline, CDR1 is SNHLY and CDR2 FYNNEI. The CDR3 has 13 amino acids. CDR3 in DNA: TGTGCCAGCAGGGCTAGACTCTACAATGAGCAGTTCTTC. Its translation: CASRARLYNEQFF.

J is TRBJ2-5 and V is TRBV19, with TRBD2 as a possible D gene (6 bases). The end of the DNA aligns better with TRBJ2-7, so the J call may be wrong. In germline, CDR1 is LNHDA, CDR2 SQIVND (reference sequence). This CDR3 has 12 residues. The CDR3 is CASSSGTYEQYF. In nucleotides, the CDR3 is TGTGCCAGTAGTAGCGGGACCTACGAGCAGTACTTC.

The chain carries TRBV4-1 and TRBJ2-2, with TRBD2 identical over 13 bases. Germline V gene data show CDR1 as MGHRA and CDR2 as YSYEKL. The CDR3 is made up of 15 amino acids. V lost 4 bases, J lost 9 bases, and 5 bases stayed unmatched. CDR3 bases: TGCGCCAGCAGCCCGGGACTAGCGGGGATTAGGGAGCTGTTTTTT. Translation: CASSPGLAGIRELFF.

The CDR3 nucleotides are TGTGCCACCTTAACTCGTACAGCTTCCTACAATGAGCAGTTCTTC. This translates into CATLTRTASYNEQFF. The V gene is TRBV19, the J gene TRBJ2-1; D is ambiguous. Germline V lookup: CDR1 LNHDA, CDR2 SQIVND (reference sequence). This CDR3 is built from 15 residues. V lost 10 bases, J lost 1 base, and 17 bases lay in between.

A few counts support this clone. The gene calls are TRBV2 and TRBJ2-7; TRBD1 matches at 7 bases. The junction had 16 bases not matched to a gene; V was cut back by 8 bases and J by 3 bases. The CDR3 length is 16 residues. Germline V gives CDR1 SNHLY, CDR2 FYNNEI. CDR3 nucleotide sequence: TGTGCCAGCTGGACGCCCTCCGGACAGGTTAGCTACGAGCAGTACTTC. Translation: CASWTPSGQVSYEQYF.

The rearrangement links TRBV11-2 to TRBJ2-1; 11 bases are shared with TRBD2. The CDR3 is made up of 16 amino acids. The germline gives CDR1 SGHAT, CDR2 FQNNGV. V gave up 5 bases and J gave up 4 bases; unmatched junction bases: 7. The CDR3 DNA sequence: TGTGCCAGCAGCACGATAGCGGGGGGGCGGTACAATGAGCAGTTCTTC. This sequence encodes CASSTIAGGRYNEQFF.

CDR3 protein: CASSDNLADTQYF. The CDR3 nucleotides read TGTGCCAGCAGTGACAATCTAGCAGATACGCAGTATTTT. The chain recombines TRBV6-4 with TRBJ2-3, with D hard to call. CDR3 length: 13 amino acids. V was cut by 2 bases and J by 4 bases, with 7 bases left in between. The germline CDR1 and CDR2 sequences are MRHNA and SNTAGT.

The rearrangement uses TRBV15 and TRBJ2-3; D may be TRBD2 (7 bases). This CDR3 is built from 15 residues. The V gene lost 8 bases and the J gene lost 1 base, with 16 bases spanning the gap. CDR1 and CDR2 from the germline V gene are LNHNV and YYDKDF (reference sequence). The CDR3 coding sequence is TGTGCCACCCCCGTCGGGGGGCCCCGCACAGATACGCAGTATTTT. The encoded protein is CATPVGGPRTDTQYF.

This clone was observed a few times. V gene TRBV10-3 combines with J gene TRBJ1-5, with TRBD1 matching 7 bases. The ends lost 10 bases at V and 1 base at J; junction bases unmatched: 10. This CDR3 contains 15 residues. Germline V lookup: CDR1 ENHRY, CDR2 SYGVKD. The CDR3: CANRQGLESNQPQHF. The CDR3 coding sequence is TGTGCCAATAGACAGGGTTTGGAGAGCAATCAGCCCCAGCATTTT.

V gene TRBV27 combines with J gene TRBJ1-1, with 7 bases matching TRBD1. The CDR3 totals 12 residues. Germline V gene sequence: CDR1 MNHEY, CDR2 SMNVEV (reference sequence). The V segment lost 5 bases and the J segment 7 bases; nucleotides outside the gene matches: 4. The CDR3 spells CASSLHRGEAFF. The CDR3 bases are TGTGCCAGCAGTCTACACAGGGGTGAAGCTTTCTTT.

This chain connects TRBV7-6 to TRBJ2-3, with D maybe TRBD2 (6 bases). The CDR3 loop spans 14 amino acids. V was trimmed by 0 bases and J by 4 bases, leaving 8 bases between them. The V gene's germline CDR1 is SGHVS and CDR2 FNYEAQ. CDR3: CASSLAWDSDTQYF. In nucleotides, the CDR3 is TGTGCCAGCAGCTTAGCTTGGGACTCAGATACGCAGTATTTT.

Remarks on this clone: One end of the junction is discordant with germline, which a read error may explain. The chain links TRBV2 to TRBJ1-3; 11 nucleotides line up with TRBD1. The CDR3 sequence is 16 residues long. The germline V gene has CDR1 SNHLY and CDR2 FYNNEI. In DNA, the CDR3 is TGTGCCAGCAGAGAAGCCGGGACAGGGGGAGGAAACACCATATATTTT. It is translated as CASREAGTGGGNTIYF.

Comment on this clone: Different DNA sequences within this sample yield the same CDR3. The chain carries TRBV18 and TRBJ1-1; D is perhaps TRBD1 (5 bases). Germline V CDR1 and CDR2: KGHSH, LQKENI. The CDR3 is 14 residues long. Trimming pared 3 bases from V and 3 bases from J, leaving 11 bases between. CDR3 nucleotide sequence: TGTGCCAGCTCACCGGAGGGGCTAGACACTGAAGCTTTCTTT. Translated, it gives CASSPEGLDTEAFF.